This T cell receptor beta chain emerged from a study of CXCR3-negative and CXCR3-positive naive CD8 T cells. Study at large: Summed over all libraries, TRB reads came to 130 million to 150 million, with about 1.5 +/- 0.3 million per library.

Libraries of TRB cDNA were made by 5' RACE and carried UMIs. TCRdb derives one entry per CDR3 protein from the 5' RACE reads, leaving out DNA. In total, the table holds 55,000 to 75,000 distinct CDR3 sequences. Per germline, CDR1 MGHRA and CDR2 YSYEKL. The CDR3 has 15 amino acids. Study-wide findings and caveats: TRB CDR3 hydrophobicity was greater in CXCR3-positive naive cells than in CXCR3-negative naive cells. The authors found comparable surface CD5 between naive subsets and inferred TCR strength from TRB CDR3 properties.

On this clonotype itself: Its antigen remains unknown.

Naive CD8+ T cells were CD45RO-CCR7+CD27+CD95-. The sample taken for sequencing was naive CXCR3+ CD8+ T cells from blood. Subset defined: CD45RO-CCR7+CD27+CD95- naive CD8+ T cells expressing CXCR3 (TNR3+). The chain recombines TRBV4-1 with TRBJ2-7; TCRdb selects TRBD2, and the lack of DNA leaves this call unchecked. This clonotype originated in a human donor in good health. Some clones in this sample may be carry-over from other donors' samples. The CDR3: CASSQGSQSRYEQYF.